A selection of T cell receptor beta chains follows, all from one sample in a study of cytomegalovirus exposure and HLA in healthy donors. Measured with immunoSEQ multiplex PCR; TCRdb has only the in-frame clones, and not every one. The table includes approximately 200,000 clones, over 65% detected once. The sample comprised PBMCs. The source is a boy aged 2-15 years in good health and CMV-seronegative. The CDR3 runs from the conserved cysteine through the conserved F or W. The order of the fields is V gene, CDR3 length, J gene, CDR3 protein.

TRBV5-1	14	TRBJ1-1	CASSPSGWSTEAFF
TRBV4-3	15	TRBJ2-7	CASSLQTGGAYEQYF
TRBV6-1	13	TRBJ1-1	CASSATVYTEAFF
TRBV5-4	15	TRBJ2-7	CASSLGIGQNYEQYF
TRBV5-8	15	TRBJ2-7	CASSARDREVLGQYF
TRBV9	15	TRBJ2-1	CASTPGGAGIYEQFF
TRBV7-9	15	TRBJ2-2	CASSFLAGNTGELFF
TRBV7-7	16	TRBJ2-5	CASSPSGWGPEETQYF
TRBV29-1	15	TRBJ2-1	CSFERGPRYYNEQFF
TRBV18	18	TRBJ2-7	CASSPSSTGTQPSYEQYF
TRBV6-6	13	TRBJ1-2	CASSYSQVYGYTF
TRBV7-2	13	TRBJ1-5	CASSLARFQPQHF
TRBV30	14	TRBJ2-5	CAWKGLGGLETQYF
TRBV4-2	15	TRBJ2-1	CASSQGASGGNEQFF
TRBV4-2	15	TRBJ2-1	CASSQGGGHYNEQFF
TRBV18	13	TRBJ1-4	CASSPRGGEKLFF
TRBV7-6	16	TRBJ2-1	CASSRLGGGAYNEQFF
TRBV5-5	14	TRBJ2-7	CASSLYSTSYEQYF
TRBV5-1	15	TRBJ2-3	CASSGPGQRTDTQYF
TRBV4-2	16	TRBJ2-1	CASSQETSGGYNEQFF
TRBV7-2	15	TRBJ2-7	CASSRTSGSSYEQYF
TRBV10-3	16	TRBJ2-4	CAISESNPRGEHIQYF
TRBV11-1	15	-	CASSFSARAGYEQYF
TRBV6-5	13	TRBJ1-2	CASTSGTGDGYTF
TRBV11-2	16	TRBJ1-5	CASSHGRGAGNQPQHF
TRBV4-1	15	TRBJ2-1	CASSQTGTGNNEQFF
TRBV6-1	18	TRBJ1-4	CASSEAPGVLTTNEKLFF
TRBV27	17	TRBJ2-1	CASSLKGSGTLAGEQFF
TRBV7-2	15	TRBJ1-6	CASSPRGGGGSPLHF
TRBV19	14	TRBJ1-5	CASGNLLRNQPQHF
TRBV27	16	TRBJ1-2	CASSLTGLGGNYGYTF
TRBV7-3	14	TRBJ2-7	CASSFSGGAGEQYF
TRBV27	14	TRBJ2-4	CASSPRVAGNIQYF
TRBV6-5	14	TRBJ1-1	CASSSGIWGTEAFF
TRBV2	14	TRBJ2-3	CASSERAYTDTQYF
TRBV7-2	14	TRBJ2-7	CASSPGTGSYEQYF
TRBV4-2	17	TRBJ2-5	CASSQGGGGGGQEAQYF